This TCR beta chain was found in a study of blood T cell repertoires in COVID-19. Study-wide background: Collection of acute and convalescent COVID-19 samples took place in the United States, Italy and Spain.

Clones were read by immunoSEQ multiplex PCR, and TCRdb kept only the in-frame ones, dropping some. This sample has fewer than 45,000 clones, with roughly 78% found just once. This CDR3 is 11 amino acids long. CDR1 is LNHDA and CDR2 is SQIVND in the germline V gene (reference sequence). Trimming removed 7 bases at V and 7 bases at J, with 8 bases between. The rearrangement uses TRBV19 and TRBJ2-1, with D unclear. The TCR originated in a man aged 55 to 69 with acute or convalescent COVID-19. The sequenced material came from peripheral blood. The CDR3 bases are TGTGCCAGTACCCAACAGAATGAGCAGTTCTTC. Its protein product is CASTQQNEQFF. Filled out from reference TRBV19 and TRBJ2-1, the complete variable domain reads DGGITQSPKYLFRKEGQNVTLSCEQNLNHDAMYWYRQDPGQGLRLIYYSQIVNDFQKGDIAEGYSVSREKKESFPLTVTSAQKNPTAFYLCASTQQNEQFFGPGTRLTVL.